This T cell receptor (beta chain) came from a study of cytomegalovirus exposure and HLA in healthy donors. Study at large: Approximately 190 million T cells yielded some 100 million unique TCR beta sequences, as an earlier analysis found.

A multiplex PCR was run with 60 Vbeta primers and 13 Jbeta primers. The table came from immunoSEQ multiplex PCR; TCRdb's copy has only in-frame clones and leaves some out. The sample records 140,000 to 150,000 clones, approximately 80% being singletons. The CDR3 is made up of 16 amino acids. Trimming left V 4 bases short and J 4 bases short, with 18 bases between. V usage is TRBV5-3 and J usage is TRBJ1-3; D perhaps matches TRBD1 (6 bases). TRBV5-3 carries the ORF label, with uncertain function. This TCR was recovered from a male donor in good health and CMV-seronegative. The sequencing input was PBMCs. CDR3 nucleotide sequence: TGTGCCAGAAGCGAGATTGTGGGGGCAGGGGGAAACACCATATATTTT. Its translation is CARSEIVGAGGNTIYF.